Sequencing of this TCR beta chain was carried out in a study of graft-versus-host responses after intestinal transplantation. Turning to the study itself: Tacrolimus and steroids were given for two to three years to all recipients after anti-thymocyte globulin induction. Notes on the study in general: Circulating GvH clones peaking coincided with falling HvG clones soon after transplant. Present in recipient marrow, GvH clones included some that appeared first in ileum or blood.

The germline gives CDR1 SGHNT, CDR2 YYREEE (reference sequence). V shed 5 bases, J shed 5 bases, and the junction held 6 bases outside the gene matches. This CDR3 is built from 15 residues. The method was immunoSEQ multiplex PCR; TCRdb's version includes in-frame clones alone and lacks a portion of them. The data show nearly 45,000 clones, about 91% seen once. Regarding this clone: Its antigen is as yet unknown.

This chain connects TRBV5-4 to TRBJ2-1; 11 bases are shared with TRBD2. This receptor was identified in a human patient who received an intestinal transplant, so some T cells may come from the graft donor. Specimen: PBMCs, collected 524 days after transplant. The CDR3 nucleotides are TGTGCCAGCAGGCAGGGACTAGCGGTCGACAATGAGCAGTTCTTC. It yields the protein CASRQGLAVDNEQFF.